Below are 2 T cell receptor beta chains sequenced from a single sample in a study. TCRdb used MiXCR to reprocess the 5' RACE reads, holding one entry per CDR3 protein. Here the sample spans around 7,800 distinct CDR3 sequences, approximately 39% being singletons. What was sequenced was memory CD4+ T cells sorted from blood. Subset denoted: memory CD4+ T cells, CD4+CD45RO+CD25-. Receptors were obtained from a female donor with breast cancer.

The CDR3 is CASSLSGQGAGQPQHF. The CDR3 region has the DNA TGTGCCAGCAGCTTATCTGGGCAGGGGGCCGGTCAGCCCCAGCATTTT. The rearrangement joins TRBV7-9 to TRBJ1-5; TRBD1 agrees at 8 bases. The CDR3 extends over 16 amino acids. V dropped 2 bases and J dropped 6; count of bases not matched to a gene: 9. The germline CDR1 and CDR2 sequences are SEHNR and FQNEAQ (reference sequence).

This chain joins TRBV25-1 and TRBJ1-4, with TRBD1 as a possible D gene (5 bases). The ends were cut back, 8 bases at V and 6 bases at J, with 19 bases in the middle. The CDR3 covers 15 residues. The germline V gene encodes CDR1 MGHDK and CDR2 SYGVNS. The DNA of the CDR3 is TGTGCCAGCGCCCGAGACAGCCCCGAGCATGAAAAACTGTTTTTT. Residues: CASARDSPEHEKLFF.